This T cell receptor beta chain was documented in a study of spatial heterogeneity in lung cancer. This clonotype was observed a few times. As yet, its antigen is unknown. Study-level points and caveats: The appearance of ubiquitous expanded tumor TCRs in blood was greater at resection than follow-up.

Per the germline V gene, CDR1 is SNHLY and CDR2 is FYNNEI. Unmatched junction bases numbered 3, after V lost 3 bases and J lost 7 bases. CDR3 length: 15 amino acids. Regarding time point: blood at routine non-recurrence follow-up after resection. Whole RNA obtained from tumor, nontumor lung or frozen PBMC underwent sequencing without sorting. TCRdb ran MiXCR on the 5' RACE reads and lists one entry per CDR3 protein. The table shows about 36,000 distinct CDR3 sequences, with approximately 8% occurring only once. The source was PBMCs, collected at follow-up. V is TRBV2 and J is TRBJ1-4; 12 bases line up with TRBD1. The sequence derives from a male donor with early-stage non-small cell lung cancer. CDR3 sequence reads: CASSDRGQGAEKLFF. Written as DNA, the CDR3 is TGTGCCAGCAGTGATCGGGGACAGGGGGCTGAAAAACTGTTTTTT.